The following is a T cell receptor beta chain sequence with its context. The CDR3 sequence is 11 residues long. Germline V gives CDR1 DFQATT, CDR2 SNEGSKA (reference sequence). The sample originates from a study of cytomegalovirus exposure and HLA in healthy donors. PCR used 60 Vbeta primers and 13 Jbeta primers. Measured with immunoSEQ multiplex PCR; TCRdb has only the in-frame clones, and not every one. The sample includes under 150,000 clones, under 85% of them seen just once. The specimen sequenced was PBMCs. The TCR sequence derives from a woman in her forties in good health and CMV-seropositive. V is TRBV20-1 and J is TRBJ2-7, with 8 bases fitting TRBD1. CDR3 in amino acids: CSLDRAGEQYF. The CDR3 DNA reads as TGCAGCCTGGACAGGGCCGGGGAGCAGTACTTC.